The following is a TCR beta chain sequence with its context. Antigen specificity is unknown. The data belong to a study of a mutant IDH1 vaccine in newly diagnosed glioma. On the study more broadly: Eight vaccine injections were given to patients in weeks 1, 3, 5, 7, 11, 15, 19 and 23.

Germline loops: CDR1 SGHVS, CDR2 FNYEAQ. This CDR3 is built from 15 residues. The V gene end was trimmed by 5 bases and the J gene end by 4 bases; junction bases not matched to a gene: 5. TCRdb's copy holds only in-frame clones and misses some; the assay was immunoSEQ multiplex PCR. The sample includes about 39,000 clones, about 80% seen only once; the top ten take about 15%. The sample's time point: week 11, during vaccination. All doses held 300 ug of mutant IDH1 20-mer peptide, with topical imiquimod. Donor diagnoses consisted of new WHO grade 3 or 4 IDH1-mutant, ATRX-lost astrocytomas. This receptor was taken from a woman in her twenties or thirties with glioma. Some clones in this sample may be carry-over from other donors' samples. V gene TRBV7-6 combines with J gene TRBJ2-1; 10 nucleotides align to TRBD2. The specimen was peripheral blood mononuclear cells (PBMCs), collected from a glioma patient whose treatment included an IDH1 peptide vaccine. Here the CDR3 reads CASSLTSGTYNEQFF. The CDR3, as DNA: TGTGCCAGCAGCCTCACTAGCGGGACTTACAATGAGCAGTTCTTC.